These T cell receptor beta chains were read from a single sample in a study of OX40 agonist ivuxolimab in advanced cancers. Measured with immunoSEQ multiplex PCR; TCRdb has only the in-frame clones, and not every one. The table lists 56,000 or so clones, about 80% of them singletons. The sample in question was CD4+ or CD8+ T cells sorted from blood, obtained in a trial of the OX40 agonist ivuxolimab. The receptors were gathered from an adult with an advanced solid tumor such as melanoma, head and neck, liver or kidney cancer. CDR3s include the opening cysteine and the closing phenylalanine or tryptophan.

j_gene | v_gene | CDR3aa
TRBJ1-2 | TRBV18 | CASSPRRDSLNYGYTF
TRBJ1-5 | TRBV6-6 | CASSQGTTQPQHF
TRBJ2-7 | TRBV2 | CASSEVTAYEQYF
TRBJ2-7 | TRBV29-1 | CSVEDPSGSSYEQYF
TRBJ1-1 | TRBV12-5 | CASGSYGPPFTEAFF
TRBJ1-5 | TRBV28 | CASSQGTPNQPQHF
TRBJ1-2 | TRBV6-5 | CASSYSMGQTDYGYTF
TRBJ2-5 | TRBV28 | CASSFYGGRETQYF
TRBJ2-7 | TRBV5-6 | CASSFQGVEQYF
TRBJ1-4 | TRBV6-1 | CASNDRGPGEKLFF